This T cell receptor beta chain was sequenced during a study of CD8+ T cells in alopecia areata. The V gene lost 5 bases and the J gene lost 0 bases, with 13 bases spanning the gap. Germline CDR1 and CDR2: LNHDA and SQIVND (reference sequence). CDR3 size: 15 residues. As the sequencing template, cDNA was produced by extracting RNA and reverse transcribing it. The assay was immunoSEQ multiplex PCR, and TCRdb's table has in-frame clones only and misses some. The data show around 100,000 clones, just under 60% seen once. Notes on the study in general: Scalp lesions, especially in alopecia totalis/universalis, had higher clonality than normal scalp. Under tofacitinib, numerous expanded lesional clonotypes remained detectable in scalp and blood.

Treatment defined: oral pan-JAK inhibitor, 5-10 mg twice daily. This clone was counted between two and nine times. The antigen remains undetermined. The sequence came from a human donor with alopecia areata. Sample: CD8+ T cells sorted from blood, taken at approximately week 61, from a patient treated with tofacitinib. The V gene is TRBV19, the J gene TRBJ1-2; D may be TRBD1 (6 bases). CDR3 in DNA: TGTGCCAGTAGTGTCCAGGGGTCGGCTAACTATGGCTACACCTTC. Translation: CASSVQGSANYGYTF.